The clone carrying this T cell receptor beta chain was observed a handful of times. The sample originates from a study of blood T cell repertoires in COVID-19. Study-wide context: Whether acute or convalescent, the COVID-19 samples came from the United States, Italy and Spain. PBMCs, B-cell-depleted T cells, or T cells were the source of the cDNA or gDNA that made up the material.

Germline CDR1 is SGHVS and CDR2 is FQNEAQ. CDR3 size: 14 residues. With 0 bases removed from V and 9 bases from J, the gap between germline ends came to 14 bases. The repertoire was sequenced with immunoSEQ multiplex PCR; TCRdb's copy has only in-frame clones and lacks some. This table has 190,000 or so clones, about 89% appearing once. Membership in each cohort depended on participant-reported clinical history. The receptor comes from a woman under 30 who had recovered from COVID-19. Sequenced input: PBMCs or T cells enriched from blood (not recorded which). V is TRBV7-8 and J is TRBJ1-2, with D unresolved. The CDR3 loop reads CASSLALWERSYTF. The CDR3 coding sequence is TGTGCCAGCAGCTTAGCGTTATGGGAGCGTAGCTACACCTTC.